This TCR beta chain emerged from a study of beta chain features in type 1 diabetes. Concerning this clone: Its matching antigen is unknown. Distinct nucleotide sequences in the sample also encode this CDR3.

CD4+ cells of the naive, central memory, regulatory and stem cell-like memory types were sorted via CD45RO/CCR7/CD25/CD127/CD95/CD27. cDNA synthesis used the whole RNA isolate, giving expressed TCRB sequences. This table comes from immunoSEQ multiplex PCR, and its TCRdb copy is limited to in-frame clones, with some not included. The sample includes over 300,000 clones, around 9.7% of them seen just once. This CDR3 is 12 amino acids long. CDR1 and CDR2 (germline): SQVTM, ANQGSEA. V shed 2 bases and J shed 4 bases, with 9 bases lying between them. Study-level results: The question left open here concerned HLA type influencing TCRB rearrangement. Moderate but significant shortening of TCRB CDR3s was recorded in all four CD4+ subsets from Type 1 diabetes patients. VDJ junctions from type 1 diabetes patients carried fewer insertions and larger deletions.

This sequence was found in a man aged 25-45 years with type 1 diabetes. The source material was central memory CD4+ T cells from blood. V and J are TRBV29-1 and TRBJ2-7; possibly TRBD1 for D (5 bases). The CDR3 protein is CSVEQGPYEQYF. The DNA of the CDR3 is TGCAGCGTTGAACAGGGCCCTTACGAGCAGTACTTC.